This TCR beta chain was retrieved from a study of long-term antiretroviral therapy in people with HIV. Comments on this clone: Its target is not known.

Study findings and constraints: The range of CDR3 lengths in HIV repertoires proved narrower than that found in controls. Blood was collected between the mid-2000s and the late 2010s, possibly under older ART regimens.

V lost 2 bases and J lost 7, with 3 bases in between. Germline loops: CDR1 WNHNN, CDR2 SYGVQD (reference sequence). The CDR3 is made up of 11 amino acids. Runs used v3.0 of the immunoSEQ assay and were done at survey level. TCRdb keeps only in-frame clones here, not all; method: immunoSEQ multiplex PCR. The data show more than 15,000 clones, approximately 80% seen once. The V gene is TRBV10-1, the J gene TRBJ2-1, with unresolved D. This sequence was found in a man younger than 35 with HIV. The input for sequencing was unsorted PBMCs, taken 0.3 years after starting antiretroviral therapy. CDR3 coding DNA: TGCGCCAGCAGTGAGGGGAATGAGCAGTTCTTC. Encoded protein: CASSEGNEQFF.